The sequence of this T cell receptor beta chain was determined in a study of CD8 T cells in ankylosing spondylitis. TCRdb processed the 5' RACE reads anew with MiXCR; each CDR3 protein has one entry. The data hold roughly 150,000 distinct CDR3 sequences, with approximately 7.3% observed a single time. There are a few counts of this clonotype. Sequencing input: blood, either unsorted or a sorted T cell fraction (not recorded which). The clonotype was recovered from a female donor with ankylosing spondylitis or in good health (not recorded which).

The CDR3 nucleotides are TGCGCCAGCAGCTTGAGCCGGGGGCAGTACGAGCAGTACTTC. Its protein is CASSLSRGQYEQYF. The rearrangement links TRBV5-1 to TRBJ2-7, with D perhaps given as TRBD1 or TRBD2 (6 bases each). V shed 1 base and J shed 4 bases, with 12 bases lying between them. Germline lookup yields CDR1 SGHRS and CDR2 YFSETQ. This CDR3 spans 14 amino acids.